These 12 T cell receptor beta chains were all obtained from the same sample, sequenced in a study of cytomegalovirus exposure and HLA in healthy donors. It was with 60 Vbeta and 13 Jbeta primers that the PCR ran. TCRdb's table, derived via immunoSEQ multiplex PCR, lists solely in-frame clones and lacks some. The sample carries 100,000 or so clones, roughly 71% recorded once. Sample: PBMCs. These TCRs come from a man in his forties in good health and CMV-seropositive.

This clone has just a few counts. The same CDR3 is also encoded by other DNA sequences in this sample. The V and J genes are TRBV18 and TRBJ1-5; 7 bases are a match to TRBD1. From germline, CDR1 is KGHSH and CDR2 LQKENI. J lost 1 base, V lost 2 bases, and 2 bases had no gene match. There are 15 residues in the CDR3. DNA for the CDR3: TGTGCCAGCTCACCAGCAGGGGGGAGCAATCAGCCCCAGCATTTT. It is translated as CASSPAGGSNQPQHF.

This clone was seen a handful of times. The chain employs TRBV7-2 and TRBJ1-2, with D perhaps TRBD1 (6 bases). The CDR3 has 16 amino acids. V was shortened by 1 base and J by 4 bases, with 16 bases between the two germline ends. Germline CDR1 is SGHTA and CDR2 is FQGNSA. The CDR3 region is CASSLDPGASSYGYTF. Written as DNA, the CDR3 is TGTGCCAGCAGCTTAGATCCAGGGGCGTCTAGCTATGGCTACACCTTC. The complete variable domain, with remaining parts taken from reference TRBV7-2 and TRBJ1-2, reads GAGVSQSPSNKVTEKGKDVELRCDPISGHTALYWYRQSLGQGLEFLIYFQGNSAPDKSGLPSDRFSAERTGGSVSTLTIQRTQQEDSAVYLCASSLDPGASSYGYTFGSGTRLTVV.

This chain links TRBV30 with TRBJ2-3; 10 nucleotides align to TRBD2. Germline V CDR1 and CDR2: GTSNPN, SVGIG (reference sequence). The V gene end was trimmed by 0 bases and the J gene end by 3 bases; junction bases not matched to a gene: 18. CDR3 length: 20 residues. The CDR3 reads CAWSVEFMLKGLAETDTQYF. The CDR3 nucleotides are TGTGCCTGGAGTGTAGAATTCATGCTGAAAGGACTAGCGGAGACAGATACGCAGTATTTT.

The rearrangement links TRBV4-3 to TRBJ2-7; TRBD2 might be the D (5 bases). V was clipped by 4 bases and J by 7 bases, with 23 bases between them. This CDR3 is 16 amino acids long. The V gene's germline CDR1 is LGHNA and CDR2 YSLEER. CDR3 nucleotides: TGCGCCAGCAGCCCCGACGAGGGCAGGCCGATTATGGAGCAGTACTTC. As protein: CASSPDEGRPIMEQYF.

The chain uses TRBV30 and TRBJ1-4; TRBD1 agrees at 7 bases. The germline V gene encodes CDR1 GTSNPN and CDR2 SVGIG (reference sequence). The CDR3 runs to 15 residues. V lost 0 bases and J lost 7; bases outside the gene matches: 8. The DNA for the CDR3 is TGTGCCTGGAGTGTTTACCGAGACAGGGTTGAAAAACTGTTTTTT. It is translated as CAWSVYRDRVEKLFF.

The chain employs TRBV10-2 and TRBJ1-5, with D possibly TRBD1 on 6 matching bases. Germline lookup yields CDR1 WSHSY and CDR2 SAAADI. Trimming removed 0 bases at V and 5 bases at J, with 8 bases between. This CDR3 spans 14 amino acids. CDR3 residues: CASSESKGDQPQHF. The CDR3 bases are TGCGCCAGCAGTGAGTCGAAGGGGGATCAGCCCCAGCATTTT.

This clone was detected a few times. This specimen includes other DNA sequences encoding the same CDR3. This chain uses TRBV7-9 with TRBJ2-1; 14 bases align to TRBD2. V lost 5 bases and J lost 8; bases outside the gene matches: 8. CDR3 size: 16 residues. CDR1 is SEHNR and CDR2 is FQNEAQ in the germline V gene (reference sequence). The CDR3 nucleotides are TGTGCCAGCAGCCCACGACTAGCGGGAGGGCCGCATGAGCAGTTCTTC. Amino acids: CASSPRLAGGPHEQFF.

The V call is TRBV11-2, the J call TRBJ2-7, with 7 bases aligning to TRBD1. Germline trimming cut 5 bases from V and 6 bases from J; bases unmatched to any gene: 10. Per the germline V gene, CDR1 is SGHAT and CDR2 is FQNNGV. The CDR3 spans 14 residues. CDR3 region: CASSPTLTGTEQYV. The CDR3 DNA follows: TGTGCCAGCAGCCCCACTCTGACAGGGACCGAGCAGTACGTC.

V usage is TRBV5-1 and J usage is TRBJ2-1; 9 bases match TRBD2. There are 13 residues in the CDR3. The germline CDR1 and CDR2 sequences are SGHRS and YFSETQ. Trimming cost V 6 bases and J 6 bases; bases outside gene matches: 4. In DNA form, the CDR3 reads TGCGCCAGCAAGTCAGCGGGAGGCAATGAGCAGTTCTTC. It translates to CASKSAGGNEQFF.

As DNA, the CDR3 is TGTGCCAGCAGCTTAGCACTAGCGGTAGCAGAGACCCAGTACTTC. Encoded protein: CASSLALAVAETQYF. The chain couples TRBV13 to TRBJ2-5; TRBD2 aligns across 8 bases. Germline trimming cut 1 base from V and 4 bases from J; bases unmatched to any gene: 5. CDR1 PRHDT and CDR2 FYEKMQ come from the germline V gene (reference sequence). The CDR3 extends over 15 amino acids.

This clone turned up a few times. The chain carries TRBV6-6 and TRBJ1-1; D call uncertain. The CDR3 is made up of 13 amino acids. Trimming took 7 bases from V and 5 from J, leaving 14 bases between them. Germline values: CDR1 MNHNY, CDR2 SVGAGI (reference sequence). The chain's CDR3 is CASTSGEKTEAFF. The CDR3 DNA reads as TGTGCCAGCACGTCGGGTGAAAAGACTGAAGCTTTCTTT.

The chain links TRBV5-1 to TRBJ2-5; TRBD2 matches at 7 bases. This CDR3 is built from 14 residues. The germline V gene has CDR1 SGHRS and CDR2 YFSETQ. The V gene end was trimmed by 7 bases and the J gene end by 5 bases; junction bases not matched to a gene: 11. Here the CDR3 reads CASASWGGWETQYF. CDR3 coding DNA: TGCGCCAGCGCATCTTGGGGGGGTTGGGAGACCCAGTACTTC.